This T cell receptor beta chain was profiled in a study of neoadjuvant anti-PD-1 for oral cavity cancer (TCRdb year 2021). For the wider study: Patients mostly received three to four biweekly doses of nivolumab at 3 mg/kg before curative-intent surgical resection. For patients who did not progress, a fourth nivolumab dose was given around day 43, followed by definitive surgical resection on days 50-56. Responders were defined as patients with complete response, partial response or stable disease by RECIST 1.1; non-responders were defined as patients with progression. The parent correlative cohort included approximately twelve patients, with a 33% response rate. The paper's findings and limits, for the study overall: A higher pretreatment blood Treg/Th17 ratio correlated with both higher pretreatment blood TCRbeta clonality and lower post-treatment tumor TCRbeta clonality. After neoadjuvant nivolumab, T cell clonality (Gini index) in PBMCs was significantly higher in non-responders than in responders. TCR analyses included only three patients per response group, and the authors called for larger cohorts for validation.

The junction shows trimming of 5 bases on V and 5 bases on J, and the gene matches do not reach 8 bases of it. Including cysteine and phenylalanine, the CDR3 has 15 amino acids. Only the CDR3 region is kept as DNA, spanning 45 bases read in frame from base 1. The CDR1 and CDR2 encoded by the germline V gene are SGHVS and FNYEAQ. For deep sequencing, each PBMC sample was run in six replicates, with libraries mostly built from 400 to 550 ng of input genomic DNA. The immunoSEQ hsTCRbeta kit was used to prepare TCRbeta libraries according to the manufacturer's instructions. The finished libraries were brought together in one pool at approximately 3 nM, which was then read using an Illumina NovaSeq 6000 S4 flow cell. The study's processing was this. The immunoSEQ Analyzer was used for raw data preprocessing and quality control. The analysis was limited to productive rearrangements, and each clonotype was defined by a unique CDR3 amino acid sequence. Repertoire clonality was estimated as the Gini-Simpson index, computed with the R package tcR. Student's t test was used to compare Gini indices, and Pearson correlation was used to assess associations with tumor size change. Not all clones reach the TCRdb copy of this immuneACCESS table, which keeps in-frame sequences only. Checked studies attribute under half of the gap to unresolved V genes and leave the rest unexplained. V and J calls and clone size are given by that table; D and trimming were obtained from the DNA. The sample table lists roughly 16,000 clones, approximately 68% of them with a count of one. The top ten constitute around 2.7% of the sample.

Notes on this clone: It has no known antigen specificity. There are no base qualities to consult, and no much larger clone falls within one base.

The label giving this sample's time point can be read as: before neoadjuvant nivolumab. The patients had newly diagnosed stage II-IVA oral cavity squamous cell carcinoma and had not received any prior systemic or radiation treatment. The cohort was made up of patients with locally advanced, HPV-negative oral cavity squamous cell carcinoma. Peripheral blood mononuclear cells were analyzed directly, without maintenance or expansion in culture. Samples came from a longitudinal correlative study of a single-arm phase II trial of neoadjuvant nivolumab in oral cavity squamous cell carcinoma. Genomic DNA-based TCRbeta sequencing was performed on subject-matched pre- and post-treatment PBMCs and tumors from three responders and three non-responders. Peripheral blood mononuclear cells were collected once before nivolumab treatment and again after treatment, at the time of surgery. Genomic DNA was isolated from PBMCs using the Maxwell RSC DNA from Cells kit.

The chain was built from TRBV7-6 and TRBJ2-1; TRBD2 agrees with 8 junctional bases. The sequenced sample was PBMCs, obtained before nivolumab (anti-PD-1) treatment. The receptor was derived from a person aged 40-85 years with oral cavity squamous cell carcinoma. CDR3 sequence: CASSQREGTHNEQFF. The DNA sequence is given as TGTGCCAGCAGCCAACGGGAGGGGACTCACAATGAGCAGTTCTTC.